These 8 T cell receptor beta chains share one sample of origin, sequenced in a study of blood T cell repertoires in COVID-19. Produced via immunoSEQ multiplex PCR; TCRdb's table is partial and in-frame only. Among 100,000 to 130,000 clones listed, roughly 88% were seen once. Material for sequencing was peripheral blood. The receptors were gathered from a human donor in a cohort sampled during active COVID-19.

The chain recombines TRBV4-2 with TRBJ2-6; 13 nucleotides align to TRBD2. The V segment lost 2 bases and the J segment 6 bases; nucleotides outside the gene matches: 10. This CDR3 is 19 amino acids long. The germline V gene encodes CDR1 LGHNA and CDR2 YNFKEQ. The CDR3 region is CASSQTSGGASIEANVLTF. Written as DNA, the CDR3 is TGTGCCAGCAGCCAAACTAGCGGGGGGGCCTCAATAGAGGCCAACGTCCTGACTTTC.

V usage is TRBV4-1 and J usage is TRBJ2-3, with 7 bases identical to TRBD2. The germline gives CDR1 MGHRA, CDR2 YSYEKL. V was pared by 0 bases and J by 4 bases, with 4 bases of the junction left unmatched. The CDR3 contains 15 residues. The CDR3 region has the DNA TGCGCCAGCAGCCAAGACCCCACTAGCGCAGATACGCAGTATTTT. It encodes CASSQDPTSADTQYF.

The genes are TRBV6-5 and TRBJ2-1, with D possibly being TRBD2 (6 bases). V dropped 8 bases and J dropped 8 bases, with 22 bases sitting between them. The germline gives CDR1 MNHEY, CDR2 SVGAGI. The CDR3 sequence is 15 residues long. The CDR3 protein is CASRPEGLKTHEQFF. The CDR3 DNA is TGTGCCAGCCGACCGGAGGGCCTCAAGACCCATGAGCAGTTCTTC.

The CDR3 is CASSIREGDTQYF. For the CDR3, the DNA is TGTGCCAGCAGCATTAGAGAGGGAGATACGCAGTATTTT. The genes are TRBV11-2 and TRBJ2-3, with D possibly being TRBD2 (5 bases). Germline loops: CDR1 SGHAT, CDR2 FQNNGV. Trimming took 5 bases from V and 5 from J, leaving 11 bases between them. This CDR3 spans 13 amino acids.

This chain joins TRBV27 and TRBJ1-1; 11 bases align to TRBD1. CDR3 length: 15 amino acids. V lost 6 bases, J lost 1 base, and 4 bases stayed unmatched. From germline, CDR1 is MNHEY and CDR2 SMNVEV (reference sequence). The CDR3 is CASRSGTGGNTEAFF. For the CDR3, the DNA is TGTGCCAGCAGGTCCGGGACAGGGGGGAACACTGAAGCTTTCTTT.

The chain recombines TRBV5-6 with TRBJ2-1, with 7 bases matching TRBD2. Germline CDR1 reads SGHDT; CDR2 reads YYEEEE. The length of the CDR3 is 14 residues. V lost 4 bases, J lost 4 bases, and 5 bases stayed unmatched. DNA of the CDR3: TGTGCCAGCAGCCCTCCGGGACTATACAATGAGCAGTTCTTC. Translating gives CASSPPGLYNEQFF. Full variable domain (rest looked up from reference TRBV5-6 and TRBJ2-1): DAGVTQSPTHLIKTRGQQVTLRCSPKSGHDTVSWYQQALGQGPQFIFQYYEEEERQRGNFPDRFSGHQFPNYSSELNVNALLLGDSALYLCASSPPGLYNEQFFGPGTRLTVL.

The chain recombines TRBV9 with TRBJ1-1, with no clear D. Germline V gene sequence: CDR1 SGDLS, CDR2 YYNGEE. The CDR3 covers 14 residues. Trimming took off 1 base at V and 0 bases at J, with 7 bases between the two ends. CDR3 residues: CASSVREMNTEAFF. In nucleotides, the CDR3 is TGTGCCAGCAGCGTAAGGGAGATGAACACTGAAGCTTTCTTT.

The chain has TRBV15 and TRBJ2-3; 9 bases are a match to TRBD2. This CDR3 comprises 14 residues. The V and J ends lost 4 bases and 5 bases, in that order; junction bases with no gene match: 4. CDR1 is LNHNV and CDR2 is YYDKDF in the germline V gene (reference sequence). CDR3 nucleotides: TGTGCCACCAGCATTAGCGGGGGAATAGATACGCAGTATTTT. Translated: CATSISGGIDTQYF.